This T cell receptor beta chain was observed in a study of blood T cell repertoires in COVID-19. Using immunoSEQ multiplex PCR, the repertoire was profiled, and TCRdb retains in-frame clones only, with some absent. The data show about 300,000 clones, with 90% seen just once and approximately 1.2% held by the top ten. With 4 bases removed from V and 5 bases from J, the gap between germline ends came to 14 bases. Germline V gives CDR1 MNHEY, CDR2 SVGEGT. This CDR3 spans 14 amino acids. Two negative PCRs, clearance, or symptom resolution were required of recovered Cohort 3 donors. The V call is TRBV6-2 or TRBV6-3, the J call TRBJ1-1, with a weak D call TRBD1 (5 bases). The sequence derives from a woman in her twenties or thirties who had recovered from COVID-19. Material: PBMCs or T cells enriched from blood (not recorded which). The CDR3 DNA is TGTGCCAGCAGTTTACGGACAAGGCGGACTGAAGCTTTCTTT. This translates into CASSLRTRRTEAFF.